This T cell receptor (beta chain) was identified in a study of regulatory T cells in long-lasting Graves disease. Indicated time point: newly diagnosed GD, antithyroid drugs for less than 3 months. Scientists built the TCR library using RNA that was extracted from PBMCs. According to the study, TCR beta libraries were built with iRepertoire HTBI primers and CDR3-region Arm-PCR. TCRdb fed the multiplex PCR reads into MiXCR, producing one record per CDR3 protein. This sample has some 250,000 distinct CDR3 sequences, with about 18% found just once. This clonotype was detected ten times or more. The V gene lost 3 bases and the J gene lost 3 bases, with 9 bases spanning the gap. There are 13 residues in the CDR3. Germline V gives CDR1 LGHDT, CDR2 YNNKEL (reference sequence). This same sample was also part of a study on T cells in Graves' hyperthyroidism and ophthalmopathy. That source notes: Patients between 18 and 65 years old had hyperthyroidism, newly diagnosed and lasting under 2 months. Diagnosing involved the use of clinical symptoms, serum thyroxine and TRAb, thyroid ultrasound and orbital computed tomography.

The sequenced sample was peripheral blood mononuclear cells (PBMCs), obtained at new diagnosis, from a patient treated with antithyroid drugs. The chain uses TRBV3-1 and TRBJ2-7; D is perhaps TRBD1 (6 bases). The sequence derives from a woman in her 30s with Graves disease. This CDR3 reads CASSQGQLYEQYF. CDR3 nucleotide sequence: TGTGCCAGCAGCCAGGGACAACTCTACGAGCAGTACTTC.